This TCR beta chain was profiled in a study of Ad26.COV2.S vaccination and SARS-CoV-2 variants. Study-wide context: Participants got Ad26.COV2.S intramuscularly, once or twice 56 days apart.

The treatment denotes: some 20 received Ad26.COV2.S at low or high dose, single or two shots; roughly five received placebo; per-sample allocation not given. Following the first vaccine or placebo injection, samples were taken on day 63. V lost 1 base to trimming and J lost 1 base, with 13 bases between them. The CDR3 has 16 residues. CDR1 PRHDT and CDR2 FYEKMQ come from the germline V gene (reference sequence). This clone was counted a single time. Sequencing was performed with immunoSEQ multiplex PCR; in TCRdb, only in-frame clones are kept and a portion is missing. The table shows 300,000 to 400,000 clones, with 87% occurring only once.

The rearrangement links TRBV13 to TRBJ1-1; D ambiguous. This material consisted of peripheral blood, taken in a trial of Ad26.COV2.S vaccine versus placebo. This TCR was recovered from a person between 18 and 65 years old who received the Ad26.COV2.S COVID-19 vaccine or a placebo. As DNA, the CDR3 is TGTGCCAGCAGCTTAGTTGCCGCACAGAAGAACACTGAAGCTTTCTTT. Translated, it gives CASSLVAAQKNTEAFF.